A selection of T cell receptor beta chains follows, all from one sample in a study of T cell changes during pregnancy in multiple sclerosis. The table came from immunoSEQ multiplex PCR; TCRdb's copy has only in-frame clones and leaves some out. The sample carries 70,000 to 80,000 clones, under 95% recorded once. The sample consisted of CD4+ T cells from peripheral blood mononuclear cells, taken before pregnancy. The receptors derive from a female donor with multiple sclerosis, enrolled in a pregnancy study. CDR3s include the opening cysteine and the closing phenylalanine or tryptophan. Fields, in order: V gene, clone size, J gene, D gene, CDR3 DNA, CDR3 protein. The D gene is left open where the match is weak. Only some rows state a clone size, as once, few, many or a class for expanded clones.

v_call: TRBV9; clone_size: NA; j_call: TRBJ2-3; d_call: NA; cdr3_nt: TGTGCCAGCAGCTTCGCAGATACGCAGTATTTT; cdr3_aa: CASSFADTQYF
v_call: TRBV19; clone_size: few; j_call: TRBJ1-6; d_call: TRBD1; cdr3_nt: TGTGCCAGTAGCCCGACAGGGGTCTATAATTCACCCCTCCACTTT; cdr3_aa: CASSPTGVYNSPLHF
v_call: TRBV25-1; clone_size: NA; j_call: TRBJ2-7; d_call: NA; cdr3_nt: TGTGCCAGCCAGGACCACAGGGGGGGCGAGCAGTACTTC; cdr3_aa: CASQDHRGGEQYF
v_call: TRBV19; clone_size: NA; j_call: TRBJ2-4; d_call: TRBD2; cdr3_nt: TGTGCCAGTAGTAACCTACTAGCGGGGGGGCCCCCTACCAAAAACATTCAGTACTTC; cdr3_aa: CASSNLLAGGPPTKNIQYF
v_call: TRBV5-1; clone_size: few; j_call: TRBJ1-6; d_call: NA; cdr3_nt: TGCGCCAGCAGCTCGGGGGGCGGCTCCTATAATTCACCCCTCCACTTT; cdr3_aa: CASSSGGGSYNSPLHF
v_call: TRBV30; clone_size: NA; j_call: TRBJ2-3; d_call: NA; cdr3_nt: TGTGCCTGGGAACAGGGAAATACGCAGTATTTT; cdr3_aa: CAWEQGNTQYF
v_call: TRBV4-3; clone_size: NA; j_call: TRBJ1-6; d_call: NA; cdr3_nt: TGCGCCAGCAGCCAAGTCTTGGAGAATTCACCCCTCCACTTT; cdr3_aa: CASSQVLENSPLHF
v_call: TRBV11-2; clone_size: once; j_call: TRBJ2-1; d_call: NA; cdr3_nt: TGTGCCAGCTCAGGGGCTTTCCTGTACAATGAGCAGTTCTTC; cdr3_aa: CASSGAFLYNEQFF
v_call: TRBV7-2; clone_size: NA; j_call: TRBJ1-3; d_call: NA; cdr3_nt: TGTGCCAGCAGCTTAGACAGTGGAAACACCATATATTTT; cdr3_aa: CASSLDSGNTIYF
v_call: TRBV4-1; clone_size: NA; j_call: TRBJ2-1; d_call: NA; cdr3_nt: TGCGCCAGCAGCCAAGGAGGGGGCGGGACCCCGGGAGAGCAGTTCTTC; cdr3_aa: CASSQGGGGTPGEQFF
v_call: TRBV29-1; clone_size: NA; j_call: TRBJ2-3; d_call: TRBD2; cdr3_nt: TGCAGCGTTGACCTAGCGGGGCTCACAGATACGCAGTATTTT; cdr3_aa: CSVDLAGLTDTQYF
v_call: TRBV5-4; clone_size: NA; j_call: TRBJ2-7; d_call: TRBD2; cdr3_nt: TGTGCCAGCAGCTTGGATGGACTAGGTCGGCACGAGCAGTACTTC; cdr3_aa: CASSLDGLGRHEQYF
v_call: TRBV5-4; clone_size: NA; j_call: TRBJ2-3; d_call: TRBD2; cdr3_nt: TGTGCCAGCAGCACCCGGGGGGTGGGCACAGATACGCAGTATTTT; cdr3_aa: CASSTRGVGTDTQYF
v_call: TRBV6-7; clone_size: NA; j_call: TRBJ2-4; d_call: NA; cdr3_nt: TGTGCCAGCACCCCATCGGACAGATTCTGGAACATTCAGTACTTC; cdr3_aa: CASTPSDRFWNIQYF
v_call: TRBV9; clone_size: NA; j_call: TRBJ2-2; d_call: NA; cdr3_nt: TGTGCCAGCAGCGTGACGCGGACAGTCGCGAACACCGGGGAGCTGTTTTTT; cdr3_aa: CASSVTRTVANTGELFF
v_call: TRBV5-1; clone_size: NA; j_call: TRBJ2-2; d_call: TRBD2; cdr3_nt: TGCGCCAGCTTTGGCGGGGGGAGCGGCACCGGGGAGCTGTTTTTT; cdr3_aa: CASFGGGSGTGELFF
v_call: TRBV29-1; clone_size: once; j_call: TRBJ1-2; d_call: TRBD1; cdr3_nt: TGCAGCGTTGGGGAGAGAGGGGGCGAGCTCTATGGCTACACCTTC; cdr3_aa: CSVGERGGELYGYTF
v_call: TRBV13; clone_size: NA; j_call: TRBJ1-4; d_call: TRBD1; cdr3_nt: TGTGCCAGCAGCTTAGGCCGAAACAGGGGATTTGATGAAAAACTGTTTTTT; cdr3_aa: CASSLGRNRGFDEKLFF
v_call: TRBV28; clone_size: NA; j_call: TRBJ2-1; d_call: TRBD2; cdr3_nt: TGTGCCAGCAGTCTCCCATGGGCGGGAGGTTCTGAAGAGCAGTTCTTC; cdr3_aa: CASSLPWAGGSEEQFF
v_call: TRBV19; clone_size: NA; j_call: TRBJ2-7; d_call: NA; cdr3_nt: TGTGCCAGTAGTAACCCTCTACGTGGGAGAGGTTACGAGCAGTACTTC; cdr3_aa: CASSNPLRGRGYEQYF
v_call: TRBV5-1; clone_size: NA; j_call: TRBJ2-7; d_call: NA; cdr3_nt: TGCGCCAGCAGCTTGGACGGGGACTCCTACGAGCAGTACTTC; cdr3_aa: CASSLDGDSYEQYF
v_call: TRBV18; clone_size: NA; j_call: TRBJ2-1; d_call: NA; cdr3_nt: TGTGCCAGCTCACCACTTCTAGCTCGGGGAGGCAATGAGCAGTTCTTC; cdr3_aa: CASSPLLARGGNEQFF
v_call: TRBV28; clone_size: once; j_call: TRBJ1-3; d_call: TRBD1; cdr3_nt: TGTGCCAGCAGTGAGACGCCCGGGACAGGGGAGAGGCCTGGAAACACCATATATTTT; cdr3_aa: CASSETPGTGERPGNTIYF
v_call: TRBV19; clone_size: NA; j_call: TRBJ2-2; d_call: NA; cdr3_nt: TGTGCCAGTAGTATCACAGTTAACACCGGGGAGCTGTTTTTT; cdr3_aa: CASSITVNTGELFF
v_call: TRBV5-1; clone_size: NA; j_call: TRBJ2-3; d_call: NA; cdr3_nt: TGCGCCAGCAGCTTGGTTAGGACGGGAGTCACAGATACGCAGTATTTT; cdr3_aa: CASSLVRTGVTDTQYF
v_call: TRBV29-1; clone_size: NA; j_call: TRBJ2-5; d_call: TRBD1; cdr3_nt: TGCAGCGGTACAGGGGGCATGGAGACCCAGTACTTC; cdr3_aa: CSGTGGMETQYF
v_call: TRBV9; clone_size: NA; j_call: TRBJ1-2; d_call: TRBD1; cdr3_nt: TGTGCCAGCAGCGCTAGGGACAGGGGGAACGTTGGCTACACCTTC; cdr3_aa: CASSARDRGNVGYTF
v_call: TRBV11-2; clone_size: few; j_call: TRBJ2-7; d_call: TRBD1; cdr3_nt: TGTGCCAGCAGGCACACACAGGGGAAACCATCTACGGGGCAGTACTTC; cdr3_aa: CASRHTQGKPSTGQYF
v_call: TRBV14; clone_size: NA; j_call: TRBJ2-7; d_call: TRBD1; cdr3_nt: TGTGCCAGCAGCCAAGTTTGGGACAGATCCTACGAGCAGTACTTC; cdr3_aa: CASSQVWDRSYEQYF
v_call: TRBV7-9; clone_size: NA; j_call: TRBJ2-5; d_call: TRBD1; cdr3_nt: TGTGCCAGCAGCTCCTCGGGACAGGGGGCGTCGGAGACCCAGTACTTC; cdr3_aa: CASSSSGQGASETQYF
v_call: TRBV7-8; clone_size: NA; j_call: TRBJ2-2; d_call: NA; cdr3_nt: TGTGCCACCCCGACTGGATTATGGAGGCGGGACACCGGGGAGCTGTTTTTT; cdr3_aa: CATPTGLWRRDTGELFF
v_call: TRBV2; clone_size: NA; j_call: TRBJ2-3; d_call: TRBD2; cdr3_nt: TGTGCCATCCCCCCAGCTAGCGGGACGGTCACAGATACGCAGTATTTT; cdr3_aa: CAIPPASGTVTDTQYF
v_call: TRBV30; clone_size: NA; j_call: TRBJ2-3; d_call: TRBD2; cdr3_nt: TGTGCCTGGAGTCCCCGACTAGCGGGCCTCACAGATACGCAGTATTTT; cdr3_aa: CAWSPRLAGLTDTQYF
v_call: TRBV4-2; clone_size: NA; j_call: TRBJ2-1; d_call: TRBD2; cdr3_nt: TGTGCCAGCAGCCAAGAGACTAGCGGGATCGGCAGCTCCTACAATGAGCAGTTCTTC; cdr3_aa: CASSQETSGIGSSYNEQFF
v_call: TRBV6-1; clone_size: NA; j_call: TRBJ1-3; d_call: NA; cdr3_nt: TGTGCCAGCATCGTCGGAAACACCATATATTTT; cdr3_aa: CASIVGNTIYF
v_call: TRBV6-5; clone_size: NA; j_call: TRBJ2-7; d_call: TRBD2; cdr3_nt: TGTGCCAGCAGTTACCACAGCGGGAAAGCCTACGAGCAGTACTTC; cdr3_aa: CASSYHSGKAYEQYF
v_call: TRBV6-5; clone_size: NA; j_call: TRBJ1-1; d_call: NA; cdr3_nt: TGTGCCAGTTTGGCCGAGCGGGGGCGCGAAGCTTTCTTT; cdr3_aa: CASLAERGREAFF